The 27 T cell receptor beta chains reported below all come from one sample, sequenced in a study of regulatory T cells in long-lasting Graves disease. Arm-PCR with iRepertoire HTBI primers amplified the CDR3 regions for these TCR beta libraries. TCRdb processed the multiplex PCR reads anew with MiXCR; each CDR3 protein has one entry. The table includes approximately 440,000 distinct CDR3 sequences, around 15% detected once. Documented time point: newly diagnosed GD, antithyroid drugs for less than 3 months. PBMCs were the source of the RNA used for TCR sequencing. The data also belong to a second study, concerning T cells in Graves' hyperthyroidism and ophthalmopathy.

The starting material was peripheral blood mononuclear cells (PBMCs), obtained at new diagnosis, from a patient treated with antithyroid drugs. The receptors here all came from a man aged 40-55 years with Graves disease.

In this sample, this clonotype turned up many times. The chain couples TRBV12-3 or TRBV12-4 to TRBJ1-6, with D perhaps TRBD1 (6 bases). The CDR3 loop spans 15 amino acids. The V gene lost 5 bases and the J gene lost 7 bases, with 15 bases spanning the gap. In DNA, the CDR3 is TGTGCCAGCAGTACATACAGGGATGGCAATTCACCCCTCCACTTT. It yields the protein CASSTYRDGNSPLHF.

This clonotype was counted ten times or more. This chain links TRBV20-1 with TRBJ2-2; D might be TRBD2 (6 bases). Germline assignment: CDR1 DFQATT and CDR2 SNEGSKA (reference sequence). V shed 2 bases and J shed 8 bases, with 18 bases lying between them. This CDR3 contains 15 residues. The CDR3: CSARSGDFDPGELFF. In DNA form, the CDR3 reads TGCAGTGCTAGATCGGGGGACTTTGACCCTGGGGAGCTGTTTTTT.

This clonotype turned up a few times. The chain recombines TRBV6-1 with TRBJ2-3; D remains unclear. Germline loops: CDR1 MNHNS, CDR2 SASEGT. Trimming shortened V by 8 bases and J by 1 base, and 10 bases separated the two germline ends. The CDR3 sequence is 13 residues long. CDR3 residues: CASQHKGTDTQYF. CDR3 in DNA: TGTGCCAGCCAGCACAAAGGCACAGATACGCAGTATTTT.

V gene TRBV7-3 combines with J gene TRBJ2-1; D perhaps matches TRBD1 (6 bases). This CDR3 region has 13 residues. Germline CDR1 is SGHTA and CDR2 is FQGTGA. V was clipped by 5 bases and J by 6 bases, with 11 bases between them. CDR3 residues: CASSQGHLNEQFF. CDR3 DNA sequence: TGTGCCAGCAGCCAGGGACACCTCAATGAGCAGTTCTTC.

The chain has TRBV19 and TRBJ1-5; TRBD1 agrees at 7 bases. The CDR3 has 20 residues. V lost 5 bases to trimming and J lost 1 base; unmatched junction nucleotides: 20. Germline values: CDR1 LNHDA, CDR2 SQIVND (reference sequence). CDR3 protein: CASSLRGTGTASLSNQPQHF. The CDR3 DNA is TGTGCCAGTAGTCTCCGTGGAACCGGGACAGCTTCCTTAAGCAATCAGCCCCAGCATTTT. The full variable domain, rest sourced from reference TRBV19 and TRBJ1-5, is DGGITQSPKYLFRKEGQNVTLSCEQNLNHDAMYWYRQDPGQGLRLIYYSQIVNDFQKGDIAEGYSVSREKKESFPLTVTSAQKNPTAFYLCASSLRGTGTASLSNQPQHFGDGTRLSIL.

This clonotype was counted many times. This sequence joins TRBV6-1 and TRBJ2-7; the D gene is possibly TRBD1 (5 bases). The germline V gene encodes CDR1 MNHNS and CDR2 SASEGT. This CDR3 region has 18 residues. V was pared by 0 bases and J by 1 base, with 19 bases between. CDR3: CASSEAPGWNYRSYEQYF. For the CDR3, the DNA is TGTGCCAGCAGTGAAGCACCAGGGTGGAACTACCGATCCTACGAGCAGTACTTC.

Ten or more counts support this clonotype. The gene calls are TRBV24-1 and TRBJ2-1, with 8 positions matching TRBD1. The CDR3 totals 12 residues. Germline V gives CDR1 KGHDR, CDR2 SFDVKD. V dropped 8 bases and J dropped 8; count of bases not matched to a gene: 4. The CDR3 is CATNNRGYEQFF. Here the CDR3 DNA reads TGTGCCACCAATAACAGGGGGTATGAGCAGTTCTTC.

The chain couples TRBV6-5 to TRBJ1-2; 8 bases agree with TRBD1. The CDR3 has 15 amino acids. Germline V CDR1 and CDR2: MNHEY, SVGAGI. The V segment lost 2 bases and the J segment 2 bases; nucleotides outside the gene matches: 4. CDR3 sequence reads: CASSYGQGMNYGYTF. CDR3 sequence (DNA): TGTGCCAGCAGTTACGGACAGGGAATGAACTATGGCTACACCTTC.

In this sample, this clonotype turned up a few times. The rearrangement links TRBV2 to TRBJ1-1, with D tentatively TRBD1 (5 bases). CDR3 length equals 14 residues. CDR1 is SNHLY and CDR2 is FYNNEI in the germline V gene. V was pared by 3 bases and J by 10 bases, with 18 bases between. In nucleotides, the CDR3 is TGTGCCAGCAGTGATCGAGGGCTGGGGACTAGAGCTTTCTTT. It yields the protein CASSDRGLGTRAFF.

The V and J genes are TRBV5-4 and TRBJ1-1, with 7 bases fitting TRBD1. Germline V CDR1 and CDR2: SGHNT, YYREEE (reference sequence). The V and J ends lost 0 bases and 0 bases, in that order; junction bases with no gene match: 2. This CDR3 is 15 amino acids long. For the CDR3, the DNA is TGTGCCAGCAGCTTGGTACAGGGGTTGAACACTGAAGCTTTCTTT. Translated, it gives CASSLVQGLNTEAFF.

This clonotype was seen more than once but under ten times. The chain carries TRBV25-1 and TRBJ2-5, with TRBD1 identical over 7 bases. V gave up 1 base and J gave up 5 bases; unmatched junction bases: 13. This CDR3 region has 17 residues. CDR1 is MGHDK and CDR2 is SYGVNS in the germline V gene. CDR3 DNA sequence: TGTGCCAGCAGTGAATTCTTTAGTGACAGGGCGATTGAGACCCAGTACTTC. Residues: CASSEFFSDRAIETQYF.

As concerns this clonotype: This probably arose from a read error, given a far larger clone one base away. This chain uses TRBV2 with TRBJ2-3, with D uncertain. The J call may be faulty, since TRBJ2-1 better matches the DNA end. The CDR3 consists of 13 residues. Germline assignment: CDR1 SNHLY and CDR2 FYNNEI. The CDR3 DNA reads TGTGCCAGCAGTGAATTCCCCAAGGAGGAGCAGTTCTTC. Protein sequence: CASSEFPKEEQFF.

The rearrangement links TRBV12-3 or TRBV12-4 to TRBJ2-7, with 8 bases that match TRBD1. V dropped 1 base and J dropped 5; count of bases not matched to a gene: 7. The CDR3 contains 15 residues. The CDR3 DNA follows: TGTGCCAGCAGTTTAGAGACAGGGGCTCTCCACGAGCAGTACTTC. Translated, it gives CASSLETGALHEQYF.

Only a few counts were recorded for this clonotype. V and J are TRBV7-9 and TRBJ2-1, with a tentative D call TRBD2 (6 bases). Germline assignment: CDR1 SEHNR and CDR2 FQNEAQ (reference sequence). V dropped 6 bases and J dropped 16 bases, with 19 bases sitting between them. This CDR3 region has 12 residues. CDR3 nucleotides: TGTGCCAGCAGTCGATCTAGCGCCTTTTATTTCTTC. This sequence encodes CASSRSSAFYFF.

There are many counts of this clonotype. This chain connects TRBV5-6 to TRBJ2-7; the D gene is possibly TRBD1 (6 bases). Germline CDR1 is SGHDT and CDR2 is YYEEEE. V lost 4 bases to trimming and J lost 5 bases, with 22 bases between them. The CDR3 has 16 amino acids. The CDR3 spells CASSDTGLGSIHEQYF. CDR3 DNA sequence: TGTGCCAGCAGCGACACAGGGCTAGGGTCCATCCACGAGCAGTACTTC.

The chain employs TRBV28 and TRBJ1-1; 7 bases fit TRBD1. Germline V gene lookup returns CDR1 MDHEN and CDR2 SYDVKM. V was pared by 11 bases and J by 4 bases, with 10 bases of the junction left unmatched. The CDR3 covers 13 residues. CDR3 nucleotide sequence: TGTGCCCTTAGGGGCAGGGGGTTCACTGAAGCTTTCTTT. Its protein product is CALRGRGFTEAFF.

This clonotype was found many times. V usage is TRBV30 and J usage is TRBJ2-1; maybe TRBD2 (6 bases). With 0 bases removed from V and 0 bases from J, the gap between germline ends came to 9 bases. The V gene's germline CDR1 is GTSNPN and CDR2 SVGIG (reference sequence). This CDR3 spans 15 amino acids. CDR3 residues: CAWSVGGASYNEQFF. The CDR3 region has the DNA TGTGCCTGGAGTGTCGGGGGAGCCTCCTACAATGAGCAGTTCTTC.

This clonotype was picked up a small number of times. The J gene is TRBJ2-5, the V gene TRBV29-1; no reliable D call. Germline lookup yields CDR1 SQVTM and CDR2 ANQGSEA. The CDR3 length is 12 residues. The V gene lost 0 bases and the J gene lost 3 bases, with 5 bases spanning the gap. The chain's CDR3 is CSVEDQEETQYF. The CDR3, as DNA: TGCAGCGTTGAAGATCAGGAAGAGACCCAGTACTTC.

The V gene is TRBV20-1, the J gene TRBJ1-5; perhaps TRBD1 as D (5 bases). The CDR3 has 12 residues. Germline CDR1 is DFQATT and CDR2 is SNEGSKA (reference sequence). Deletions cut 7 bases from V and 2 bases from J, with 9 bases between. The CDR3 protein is CSDMTGNQPQHF. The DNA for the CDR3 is TGCAGTGACATGACAGGCAATCAGCCCCAGCATTTT.

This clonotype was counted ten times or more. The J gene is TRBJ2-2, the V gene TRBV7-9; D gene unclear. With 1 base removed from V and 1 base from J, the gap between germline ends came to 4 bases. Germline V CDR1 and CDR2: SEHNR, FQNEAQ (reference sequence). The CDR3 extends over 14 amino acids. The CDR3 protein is CASSLVLNTGELFF. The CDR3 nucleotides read TGTGCCAGCAGCTTAGTGCTGAACACCGGGGAGCTGTTTTTT.

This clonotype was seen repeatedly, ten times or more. The CDR3 nucleotides are TGTGCCAGCTCACCACAGCAGGGCACCGGGGAGCTGTTTTTT. This codes for CASSPQQGTGELFF. The J gene is TRBJ2-2, the V gene TRBV18; a possible D gene is TRBD1 (5 bases). The V end was cut by 1 base, the J end by 4 bases, with 7 bases between. The CDR3 sequence is 14 residues long. Germline lookup yields CDR1 KGHSH and CDR2 LQKENI.

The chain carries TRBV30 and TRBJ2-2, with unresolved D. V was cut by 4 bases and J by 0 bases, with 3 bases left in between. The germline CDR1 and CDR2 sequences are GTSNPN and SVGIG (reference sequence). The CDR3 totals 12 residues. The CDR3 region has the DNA TGTGCCTGGACCTCGAACACCGGGGAGCTGTTTTTT. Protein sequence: CAWTSNTGELFF.

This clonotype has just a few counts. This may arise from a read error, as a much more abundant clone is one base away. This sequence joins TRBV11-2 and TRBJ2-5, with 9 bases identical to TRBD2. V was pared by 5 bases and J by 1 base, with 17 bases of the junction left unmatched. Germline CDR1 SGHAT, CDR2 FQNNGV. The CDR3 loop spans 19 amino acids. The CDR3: CASSAVGKREELFQETQYF. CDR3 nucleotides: TGTGCCAGCAGCGCCGTCGGGAAGCGGGAGGAACTATTCCAAGAGACCCAGTACTTC.

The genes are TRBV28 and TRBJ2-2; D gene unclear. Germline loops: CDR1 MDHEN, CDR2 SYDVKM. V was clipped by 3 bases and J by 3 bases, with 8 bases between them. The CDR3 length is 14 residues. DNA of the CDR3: TGTGCCAGCAGTTTCAATTTGGACACCGGGGAGCTGTTTTTT. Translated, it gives CASSFNLDTGELFF.

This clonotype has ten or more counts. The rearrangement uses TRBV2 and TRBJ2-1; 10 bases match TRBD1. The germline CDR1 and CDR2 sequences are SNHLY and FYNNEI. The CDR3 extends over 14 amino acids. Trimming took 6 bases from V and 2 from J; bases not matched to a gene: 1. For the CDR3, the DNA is TGTGCCAGCAGGGGGACAGGGGCCTACAATGAGCAGTTCTTC. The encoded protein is CASRGTGAYNEQFF.

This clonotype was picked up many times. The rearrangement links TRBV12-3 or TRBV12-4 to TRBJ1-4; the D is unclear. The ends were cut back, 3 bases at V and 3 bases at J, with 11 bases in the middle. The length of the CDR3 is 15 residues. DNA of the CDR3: TGTGCCAGCAGTTTCTCGGGGTCCGCTAATGAAAAACTGTTTTTT. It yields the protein CASSFSGSANEKLFF.

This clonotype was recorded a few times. The DNA for the CDR3 is TGTGCTAGTGGTTTCCCCGGACTAGCGTATGAGCAGTTCTTC. This translates into CASGFPGLAYEQFF. The rearrangement joins TRBV12-5 to TRBJ2-1; 9 bases align to TRBD2. Germline loops: CDR1 LGHNT, CDR2 FRNRAP. The CDR3 runs to 14 residues. The V and J ends lost 3 bases and 8 bases, in that order; junction bases with no gene match: 5.